The 9 T cell receptor beta chains in this list originate from one sample, sequenced in a study of OX40 agonist ivuxolimab in advanced cancers. TCRdb's table, derived via immunoSEQ multiplex PCR, lists solely in-frame clones and lacks some. This table has 96,000 or so clones, roughly 80% appearing once. This material consisted of CD4+ or CD8+ T cells sorted from blood, taken in a trial of the OX40 agonist ivuxolimab. The receptors originated from an adult with an advanced solid tumor such as melanoma, head and neck, liver or kidney cancer.

This clone was seen a handful of times. This chain connects TRBV5-1 to TRBJ2-2, with 10 bases aligning to TRBD1. This CDR3 has 16 residues. The J segment lost 5 bases and the V segment lost 1 base, leaving 5 bases of the junction unmatched. CDR1 and CDR2 (germline): SGHRS, YFSETQ. In DNA, the CDR3 is TGCGCCAGCAGCTTGAATGGACAGGGGGGTACCGGGGAGCTGTTTTTT. Residues: CASSLNGQGGTGELFF.

The chain joins TRBV9 to TRBJ2-1; D is unclear. Germline CDR1 is SGDLS and CDR2 is YYNGEE. V lost 0 bases to trimming and J lost 6 bases, with 7 bases between them. This CDR3 spans 13 amino acids. The CDR3 protein is CASSVAPVNEQFF. CDR3 DNA: TGTGCCAGCAGCGTAGCCCCGGTCAATGAGCAGTTCTTC.

The V call is TRBV6-6, the J call TRBJ1-1, with a tentative D call TRBD1 (5 bases). The CDR3 extends over 13 amino acids. The V gene's germline CDR1 is MNHNY and CDR2 SVGAGI (reference sequence). V lost 4 bases and J 7 bases, leaving 13 bases between the germline ends. The DNA for the CDR3 is TGTGCCAGCAGTTCCAGGGATCGGGTTGAAGCTTTCTTT. Translating it yields CASSSRDRVEAFF.

V is TRBV7-2 and J is TRBJ2-7; D is unclear. V was cut by 5 bases and J by 2 bases, with 13 bases left in between. CDR3 length equals 14 residues. Germline V gene data show CDR1 as SGHTA and CDR2 as FQGNSA. This CDR3 is CASSHGQAAYEQYF. CDR3 DNA sequence: TGTGCCAGCAGCCACGGGCAGGCTGCCTACGAGCAGTACTTC.

The rearrangement uses TRBV5-4 and TRBJ2-1; a weak D match, TRBD1 (7 bases). The CDR3 totals 15 residues. The germline V and J ends were trimmed by 4 bases and 6 bases, with 17 bases remaining between them. The V gene's germline CDR1 is SGHNT and CDR2 YYREEE (reference sequence). The CDR3 DNA is TGTGCCAGCAGCCGAAGACAGGGAGGTGGCAATGAGCAGTTCTTC. Protein: CASSRRQGGGNEQFF.

As for this clone: This sample includes further DNA sequences coding for the same CDR3. The chain has TRBV5-6 and TRBJ2-7; TRBD2 might be the D (5 bases). Deletions cut 0 bases from V and 7 bases from J, with 5 bases between. The length of the CDR3 is 11 residues. Per germline, CDR1 SGHDT and CDR2 YYEEEE. CDR3 region: CASSLGGEQYF. The CDR3 region has the DNA TGTGCCAGCAGCTTGGGCGGGGAGCAGTACTTC.

J is TRBJ2-6 and V is TRBV12-5, with 13 positions matching TRBD2. The CDR3 extends over 17 amino acids. CDR1 is LGHNT and CDR2 is FRNRAP in the germline V gene. Trimming removed 6 bases from V and 4 bases from J; junction bases left unmatched: 6. The CDR3 DNA is TGTGCTAGTGGCCCTGGACTAGCGGGAGCCGGGGCCAACGTCCTGACTTTC. Translation: CASGPGLAGAGANVLTF.

V usage is TRBV18 and J usage is TRBJ2-1; D is unresolved. Germline V gene lookup returns CDR1 KGHSH and CDR2 LQKENI. Trimming removed 6 bases at V and 9 bases at J, with 12 bases between. The CDR3 consists of 12 residues. The CDR3 region is CASSLGVGEQFF. Written as DNA, the CDR3 is TGTGCCAGCTCTCTCGGTGTGGGTGAGCAGTTCTTC.

The V gene is TRBV14, the J gene TRBJ2-7; D may match TRBD1 or TRBD2 (5 bases each). This CDR3 is built from 15 residues. With 1 base removed from V and 0 bases from J, the gap between germline ends came to 10 bases. Germline V gene lookup returns CDR1 SGHDN and CDR2 FVKESK. CDR3 coding DNA: TGTGCCAGCAGCCAAGTTGCAGGGAGCTCCTACGAGCAGTACTTC. Protein product: CASSQVAGSSYEQYF.